Each of the 17 T cell receptor beta chains below was sequenced from the same sample in a study of cytomegalovirus exposure and HLA in healthy donors. The PCR was carried out with 60 Vbeta primers and 13 Jbeta primers. Clones were sequenced by immunoSEQ multiplex PCR, and TCRdb holds only the in-frame ones, with some missing. Found here are 280,000 or so clones, roughly 89% of them singletons; the top ten hold roughly 2%. The sequenced sample consisted of PBMCs. The source of these receptors is a woman younger than 35 in good health and CMV-seronegative.

The chain is built from TRBV7-8 and TRBJ1-1; D perhaps matches TRBD1 (6 bases). V was shortened by 5 bases and J by 5 bases, with 9 bases between the two germline ends. Germline V gene lookup returns CDR1 SGHVS and CDR2 FQNEAQ. The CDR3 consists of 12 residues. CDR3 loop: CASSQGYTEAFF. The CDR3 DNA reads TGTGCCAGCAGCCAGGGGTATACTGAAGCTTTCTTT.

This chain connects TRBV6-5 to TRBJ1-5, with D possibly TRBD1 on 6 matching bases. The CDR3 has 16 residues. CDR1 and CDR2 from the germline V gene are MNHEY and SVGAGI. V lost 2 bases and J 0 bases, leaving 11 bases between the germline ends. DNA for the CDR3: TGTGCCAGCAGTTACCCGGGACAAACTAGCAATCAGCCCCAGCATTTT. The encoded protein is CASSYPGQTSNQPQHF.

The V call is TRBV14, the J call TRBJ1-2, with D hard to call. This CDR3 region has 14 residues. V was clipped by 0 bases and J by 8 bases, with 13 bases between them. CDR1 is SGHDN, CDR2 FVKESK, per germline. CDR3 DNA sequence: TGTGCCAGCAGCCAAGAAAACATCATAACCGGCTACACCTTC. Translated, it gives CASSQENIITGYTF.

The chain combines TRBV11-2 with TRBJ1-1; D is perhaps TRBD1 (6 bases). Germline V gene lookup returns CDR1 SGHAT and CDR2 FQNNGV. V lost 5 bases and J 4 bases, leaving 23 bases between the germline ends. This CDR3 contains 17 residues. CDR3 loop: CASSPNSWPGQLTEAFF. The CDR3, as DNA: TGTGCCAGCAGCCCAAACTCCTGGCCGGGACAACTCACTGAAGCTTTCTTT.

The chain carries TRBV21-1 and TRBJ2-5; TRBD2 reflects the table's D call only, with no check against the DNA. TRBJ2-7 matches the DNA end more closely, so the J call is doubtful. TRBV21-1 is a documented pseudogene. This CDR3 region has 21 residues. The CDR3 sequence: CASSKESVQGRLAGVLYEQYF. Written as DNA, the CDR3 is TGTGCCAGCAGCAAAGAATCAGTTCAGGGTCGGCTAGCGGGGGTCCTCTACGAGCAGTACTTC.

The rearrangement uses TRBV4-1 and TRBJ2-7, with D possibly TRBD2 on 6 matching bases. Trimming stripped 4 bases from V and 5 bases from J, with 15 bases between. Per the germline V gene, CDR1 is MGHRA and CDR2 is YSYEKL. This CDR3 region has 14 residues. CDR3 nucleotide sequence: TGCGCCAGCAGCCTTCGACTAGTAGGAAACGAGCAGTACTTC. Protein: CASSLRLVGNEQYF.

The chain has TRBV27 and TRBJ2-5; D is perhaps TRBD1 (6 bases). The CDR3 has 13 amino acids. Germline lookup yields CDR1 MNHEY and CDR2 SMNVEV (reference sequence). V was cut by 5 bases and J by 5 bases, with 12 bases left in between. Written as DNA, the CDR3 is TGTGCCAGCAGTAGTCCAGGGGACGAGACCCAGTACTTC. Translating gives CASSSPGDETQYF.

On this clone itself: The junction does not match germline at one end; this may be a read error. The sample carries other DNA sequences with the same CDR3. This chain joins TRBV6-1 and TRBJ1-3, with D hard to call. CDR3 length: 12 residues. Germline V lookup: CDR1 MNHNS, CDR2 SASEGT. This chain's CDR3 is CASSVLGNTIYF. DNA for the CDR3: TGTGCCAGTAGTGTCTTGGGAAACACCATATATTTT.

J is TRBJ2-5 and V is TRBV7-8, with D uncertain. This CDR3 is 13 amino acids long. Between the trimmed V and J ends, which lost 7 bases and 5 bases, there was a span of 14 bases. The germline V gene has CDR1 SGHVS and CDR2 FQNEAQ. The CDR3 coding sequence is TGTGCCAGCACCCCGAACAATTTGGAGACCCAGTACTTC. This encodes CASTPNNLETQYF.

This chain links TRBV19 with TRBJ1-1; TRBD1 agrees at 7 bases. Germline trimming cut 6 bases from V and 3 bases from J; bases unmatched to any gene: 4. Germline V gene data show CDR1 as LNHDA and CDR2 as SQIVND (reference sequence). The CDR3 runs 13 residues. The CDR3 is CASRPQGDTEAFF. The DNA for the CDR3 is TGTGCCAGTAGACCGCAGGGGGACACTGAAGCTTTCTTT. The complete variable domain, with remaining parts taken from reference TRBV19 and TRBJ1-1, reads DGGITQSPKYLFRKEGQNVTLSCEQNLNHDAMYWYRQDPGQGLRLIYYSQIVNDFQKGDIAEGYSVSREKKESFPLTVTSAQKNPTAFYLCASRPQGDTEAFFGQGTRLTVV.

This clone was observed a single time. CDR3 DNA: TGCGCCAGCAGCTCACACCTCAGTCGCGAGCAGTTCTTC. Amino acid sequence: CASSSHLSREQFF. The chain couples TRBV5-1 to TRBJ2-1; no clear D. CDR1 and CDR2 from the germline V gene are SGHRS and YFSETQ. Deletions cut 3 bases from V and 10 bases from J, with 14 bases between. This CDR3 spans 13 amino acids.

V is TRBV2 and J is TRBJ2-7; D might be TRBD1 (7 bases). This CDR3 has 13 amino acids. V gave up 3 bases and J gave up 10 bases, with 16 bases separating them. Germline CDR1 SNHLY, CDR2 FYNNEI. The CDR3 here is CASSDSTGEDQYF. The CDR3 DNA is TGTGCCAGCAGTGACAGCACAGGGGAGGACCAGTACTTC.

CDR3 amino acids: CASSPGAGRETQYF. The DNA for the CDR3 is TGCGCCAGCAGCCCCGGGGCGGGGAGAGAGACCCAGTACTTC. This chain connects TRBV4-1 to TRBJ2-5; tentatively, D is TRBD2 (6 bases). The CDR3 covers 14 residues. From germline, CDR1 is MGHRA and CDR2 YSYEKL. Between the trimmed V and J ends, which lost 4 bases and 4 bases, there was a span of 13 bases.

The chain carries TRBV7-9 and TRBJ2-7; D is uncertain. The CDR3 is 13 residues long. The germline V gene encodes CDR1 SEHNR and CDR2 FQNEAQ (reference sequence). V lost 5 bases and J lost 5, with 13 bases in between. The CDR3 coding sequence is TGTGCCAGCAGCCTAGGAGCCCTGGACGAGCAGTACTTC. It specifies CASSLGALDEQYF.

The CDR3 loop reads CASSPPGATDTQYF. The CDR3 bases are TGTGCCAGCTCACCACCAGGGGCCACAGATACGCAGTATTTT. The gene calls are TRBV18 and TRBJ2-3, with a tentative D call TRBD1 (5 bases). The CDR3 consists of 14 residues. Germline values: CDR1 KGHSH, CDR2 LQKENI. Trimming shortened V by 0 bases and J by 2 bases, and 6 bases separated the two germline ends.

This clone was detected once. V and J are TRBV9 and TRBJ2-5; 7 nucleotides match TRBD2. V gave up 0 bases and J gave up 2 bases; unmatched junction bases: 4. CDR3 length equals 15 residues. CDR1 and CDR2 (germline): SGDLS, YYNGEE. The CDR3 here is CASSVVVGGQETQYF. For the CDR3, the DNA is TGTGCCAGCAGCGTAGTTGTGGGGGGGCAAGAGACCCAGTACTTC.

The chain joins TRBV5-1 to TRBJ1-1; 11 bases line up with TRBD1. Germline V gene sequence: CDR1 SGHRS, CDR2 YFSETQ. Losses at the gene ends were 4 bases for V and 3 bases for J; bases not matched to a gene: 8. CDR3 length equals 16 residues. The CDR3 loop reads CASSPRTGGRDTEAFF. CDR3 nucleotide sequence: TGCGCCAGCAGCCCAAGGACAGGGGGCAGGGACACTGAAGCTTTCTTT.